This T cell receptor beta chain was captured in a study of control samples from healthy donors and cancer patients. There are 16 residues in the CDR3. V was shortened by 2 bases and J by 0 bases, with 11 bases between the two germline ends. CDR1 MNHNY and CDR2 SVGAGI come from the germline V gene (reference sequence). Method: immunoSEQ multiplex PCR; TCRdb's copy keeps in-frame clones and lacks some. The profile shows 89,000 or so clones, around 87% of them singletons. Sequenced sample: blood. The clonotype originates from a man aged 50-60 years in good health. The chain links TRBV6-6 to TRBJ1-5; D gene unclear. DNA for the CDR3: TGTGCCAGCAGTTACGTCGGGAGCTATAGCAATCAGCCCCAGCATTTT. This encodes CASSYVGSYSNQPQHF.